This paragraph reports one T cell receptor beta chain. Its antigen is unidentified. Per germline, CDR1 SGHRS and CDR2 YFSETQ. There are 15 residues in the CDR3. V lost 0 bases and J lost 0, with 7 bases in between. This entry belongs to a study of T cell responses to AZD1222 COVID-19 vaccine. Regarding the study as a whole: Sampling captured repertoires only after the peak T cell response. Vaccine-related CD4 TCRs covered spike, predominating at 160-218 and 743-854. Elevations in Spike-specific TCR breadth and depth followed administration of two AZD1222 doses.

Clones were read by immunoSEQ multiplex PCR, and TCRdb kept only the in-frame ones, dropping some. The table includes about 130,000 clones, just under 95% detected once. This receptor was taken from an adult who received the AZD1222 COVID-19 vaccine. V and J are TRBV5-1 and TRBJ1-5; D remains ambiguous. Sequencing used peripheral blood, obtained 28 days after the second AZD1222 dose. CDR3 residues: CASSLDGYSNQPQHF. The CDR3 bases are TGCGCCAGCAGCTTGGACGGGTATAGCAATCAGCCCCAGCATTTT.